A single T cell receptor (beta chain) is shown here with its context. The data were obtained in a study of blood T cell repertoires in COVID-19. Study at large: Italy, Spain and the United States were the sources of the convalescent and acute COVID-19 samples. T cells, B-cell-depleted T cells, or PBMCs provided the cDNA or gDNA that served as material.

Per germline, CDR1 LNHNV and CDR2 YYDKDF (reference sequence). The CDR3 runs 16 residues. The V end lost 1 base, the J end lost 3 bases, and 15 bases lay between the germline ends. Authors' methods: How many nucleated cells were present was estimated from reference gene primer amplification. Sequenced by immunoSEQ multiplex PCR; TCRdb stores in-frame clones only, minus some. The V and J calls and clone size come from that table; D and trimming were worked out from the DNA. The sample lists roughly 250,000 clones; approximately 86% were seen once. V gene TRBV15 combines with J gene TRBJ1-2, with D uncertain. This receptor was obtained from a woman aged 55 to 70 with active or convalescent COVID-19. The sample was peripheral blood. CDR3 sequence reads: CATSRGGGRIDYGYTF. As DNA, the CDR3 is TGTGCCACCAGCAGAGGTGGAGGACGGATTGACTATGGCTACACCTTC.